This T cell receptor (beta chain) emerged from a study of control samples from healthy donors and cancer patients. The CDR3 is 15 residues long. The germline V gene has CDR1 SQVTM and CDR2 ANQGSEA. Trimming took 0 bases from V and 5 from J; bases not matched to a gene: 9. The repertoire was sequenced with immunoSEQ multiplex PCR; TCRdb's copy has only in-frame clones and lacks some. The sample shows about 170,000 clones, 90% to 95% of them seen only once. This clone appeared a single time. The chain employs TRBV29-1 and TRBJ2-7, with 8 bases aligning to TRBD1. The sample was blood. The receptor comes from a young woman in good health. Here the CDR3 reads CSVEDRAGGINEQYF. DNA of the CDR3: TGCAGCGTTGAAGATAGGGCAGGGGGCATAAACGAGCAGTACTTC.